The TCR beta chain described here comes from a study of T cells in Graves' hyperthyroidism and ophthalmopathy (dated by TCRdb to about 2019). Study-wide context: Peripheral blood samples were taken at initial diagnosis, before any treatment was given. TCR V-J signatures able to tell the groups apart were searched for in a discovery cohort of about a hundred patients, of whom approximately 40 had Graves' ophthalmopathy and more than 55 had stable Graves' hyperthyroidism. For training and testing, the 100 or so patients in the discovery cohort were randomly divided in a 7:3 ratio. Following sampling, methimazole starting at 30 mg daily was given to hyperthyroidism patients, and high-dose intravenous methylprednisolone was given to ophthalmopathy patients. TCR Vbeta CDR3 sequencing of 120 to 150 peripheral blood samples (fewer than 45 ophthalmopathy, about 75 hyperthyroidism and around 17 progressor patients) is reported in the paper. In more than five Graves' hyperthyroidism patients, the study also compared T-cell repertoires from thyroid tissue with T-cell repertoires from blood. Whether ophthalmopathy could be predicted prospectively was tested in an independent validation cohort made up of under 20 hyperthyroidism patients plus 17 patients who later progressed to ophthalmopathy.

Amplification of TCR beta CDR3 regions was carried out from RNA transcripts. The first round of RT-PCR for the TCR CDR3 was performed with the HTBI primer set and the Qiagen OneStep RT-PCR kit. Libraries were constructed in a second round of multiplex PCR, after which size selection and purification were carried out. The libraries were sequenced on an Illumina HiSeq2000 using paired-end 100 bp reads. For the original study's pipeline: Raw data were processed with SOAPnuke, discarding reads with adapters, uncalled bases, mean Phred below 15, or no exact constant-primer or identifier match. COPE v1.2.5 was used to merge high-quality paired reads, and clonotypes were defined as unique nucleotide sequences. MiTCR v1.1 was used to align clonotypes to the IMGT TRBV, TRBD and TRBJ reference segments. Analysis was restricted to V-J combinations with a frequency above 0.0001, which covered over 98% of repertoires. A TCS score was defined as the ratio between F50 (clonal expansion) and ExV (chaos), using BLOSUM62-based TCRdist between CDR3 peptides within each V-J. Welch's t-statistics and random forest reduced just over 500 V-J features to roughly 13, which were used in a naive Bayes classifier (R e1071). TCRdb redid the processing of the public reads, applying fastp at Q25 and MiXCR, and retained in-frame beta chains. Entries are consolidated by CDR3 protein sequence, retaining the most common genes and DNA. The authors' filters were not applied to this entry. Within this sample are around 700,000 distinct CDR3 sequences, with around 20% of them counted one time only. The ten largest make up 16% of the sample.

CDR1 and CDR2 were assigned from the germline V gene as MNHEY and SVGAGI. V loses 0 bases, J loses 4 bases, and the germline ends lie 8 bases apart. The CDR3, cysteine through phenylalanine, is 14 amino acids long. Left in the record is the CDR3 DNA by itself, 42 bases read in frame from the first base. General study outcomes and caveats: Ophthalmopathy was separated from stable hyperthyroidism by a 13 V-J signature model, with 87.88% sensitivity and roughly 84% specificity obtained in cross-validation and 80%/75% obtained in testing. In validation, progression to ophthalmopathy was predicted by the model with roughly 69% sensitivity and 72% to 85% specificity, a median of approximately 6.5 months before onset. Sample size was not statistically predetermined, and blinding of investigators to group allocation was not performed. Most expanded thyroid clonotypes (frequency above 0.001) were also detected in blood, suggesting blood repertoires may reflect thyroid immune responses.

This clonotype occurred a few times. The antigen it binds to is not known. Base qualities are not at hand, and no much larger clone is one base apart. Hyperthyroidism patients were newly diagnosed, had a disease duration of under 2 months, and were aged 18 to 65 years. Patients with uncontrolled infections, other autoimmune diseases, pregnancy or lactation were excluded. Clinical symptoms, serum thyroxine and TRAb, thyroid ultrasound, and orbital computed tomography formed the basis for the diagnoses. Blood from progressor patients was collected at the time of first diagnosis with hyperthyroidism, before any ophthalmopathy symptoms had appeared. PBMCs were isolated from approximately 10 ml of fresh peripheral blood by Ficoll-Paque density gradient centrifugation. Patients classed as progressors first received a Graves' hyperthyroidism diagnosis and then went on to develop ophthalmopathy during follow-up. Total RNA was extracted using Trizol reagent, and RNA quality was assessed on an Agilent 2100 Bioanalyzer.

The chain is assembled from TRBV6-5 and TRBJ2-3, and possibly TRBD2, on 6 matching bases. Sequencing was carried out using blood. The TCR originated in a woman aged 45-65 years with Graves' hyperthyroidism that later progressed to Graves' ophthalmopathy. The sequenced DNA: TGTGCCAGCAGTTACTCGGAGGGACCAGATACGCAGTATTTT. It codes for CASSYSEGPDTQYF.